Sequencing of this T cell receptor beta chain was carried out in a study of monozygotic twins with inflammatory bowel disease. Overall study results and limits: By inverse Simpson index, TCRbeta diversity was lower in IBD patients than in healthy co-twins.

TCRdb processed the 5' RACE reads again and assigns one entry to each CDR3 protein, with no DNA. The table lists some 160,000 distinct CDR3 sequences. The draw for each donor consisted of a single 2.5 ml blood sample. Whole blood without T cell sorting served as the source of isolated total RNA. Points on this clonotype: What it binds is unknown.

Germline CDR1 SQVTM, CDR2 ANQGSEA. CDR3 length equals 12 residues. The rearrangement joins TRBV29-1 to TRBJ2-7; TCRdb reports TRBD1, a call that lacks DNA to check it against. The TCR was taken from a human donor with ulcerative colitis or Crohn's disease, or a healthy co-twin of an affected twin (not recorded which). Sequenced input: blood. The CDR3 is CSGPGFPYEQYF.